A selection of T cell receptor beta chains follows, all from one sample in a study of T cells in Graves' hyperthyroidism and ophthalmopathy. TCRdb itself ran the multiplex PCR reads through MiXCR, one entry per CDR3 protein. The sample gives 730,000 or so distinct CDR3 sequences, around a sixth of which show up once; roughly 17% is in the top ten. Sequencing used blood. The source is a woman between 50 and 59 years old with Graves' hyperthyroidism that later progressed to Graves' ophthalmopathy. The CDR3 runs from the conserved cysteine through the conserved F or W. Each record gives: V gene, CDR3 length, J gene, clone size, CDR3 protein. Size values are once, few and many counts, or a class for expanded clones, and some rows have none.

TRBV19	14	TRBJ1-1	NA	CASTLGTPIFEAFF
TRBV11-2	14	TRBJ2-7	many	CASSFLGSSYEQYF
TRBV11-2	15	TRBJ2-2	NA	CASSPRDRVTGELFF
TRBV18	16	TRBJ1-5	NA	CASSPEGRQGIQPQHF
TRBV20-1	13	TRBJ2-4	few	CSASAARCYIQYF
TRBV10-3	15	TRBJ2-1	few	CAITGTGGSYNEQFF
TRBV19	16	TRBJ2-1	few	CASSITTGGSYNEQFF
TRBV6-1	16	TRBJ2-2	NA	CASRSPGTGFTGELFF
TRBV6-1	16	TRBJ2-5	NA	CASSLDDRTYQETQYF
TRBV6-5	11	TRBJ1-2	NA	CASSYPYDYTF
TRBV6-1	15	TRBJ1-5	few	CASLRQDRATQPQHF
TRBV2	12	TRBJ2-3	many	CASSGEGSTQYF
TRBV24-1	14	TRBJ1-5	NA	CATKDGRDNQPQHF
TRBV29-1	13	TRBJ2-2	few	CSVGDSWSGELFF
TRBV20-1	13	TRBJ2-1	NA	CSAGTGGFDEQFF
TRBV6-2/TRBV6-3	17	TRBJ1-1	few	CASSYFPDGDRNTEAFF
TRBV12-3/TRBV12-4	16	TRBJ1-4	few	CASSHWGDRDGEKLFF
TRBV6-1	15	TRBJ1-5	NA	CASVRRDRGNQPQHF
TRBV4-1	15	TRBJ1-2	few	CASSQVPSHFYGYTF
TRBV6-1	12	TRBJ2-3	few	CASAGSTDTQYF
TRBV11-2	16	TRBJ2-5	few	CASSSAHEGTQETQYF
TRBV6-1	13	TRBJ2-5	NA	CASGGVESETQYF
TRBV15	14	TRBJ1-1	many	CAIDTNNEYTEAFF
TRBV27	13	TRBJ2-7	NA	CASSPGIALEQYF
TRBV7-9	12	TRBJ1-2	many	CASSIDRVGYTF
TRBV3-1	14	TRBJ1-6	many	CASSQGQDNSPLHF
TRBV9	15	TRBJ2-1	few	CASSYGSNSYNEQFF
TRBV2	14	TRBJ2-1	many	CASMGGNPYNEQFF
TRBV5-1	16	TRBJ2-1	many	CASSQRGPTTYNEQFF
TRBV16	15	TRBJ1-4	few	CASSQSWDTNEKLFF
TRBV5-1	17	TRBJ2-3	many	CASSHLTSGGAADTQYF
TRBV5-1	13	TRBJ2-5	few	CASSSRTQETQYF
TRBV2	15	TRBJ2-2	many	CASSADRVYPGELFF
TRBV30	13	TRBJ1-2	NA	CAWSPTGDYGYTF
TRBV7-9	14	TRBJ1-4	NA	CASSLGGTDEKLFF
TRBV7-9	15	TRBJ1-2	few	CASSEQRRANYGYTF
TRBV11-2	16	TRBJ2-2	many	CASSLDTGAPSGELFF
TRBV20-1	14	TRBJ1-2	NA	CSAGLAARLYGYTF
TRBV20-1	15	TRBJ2-2	many	CSVQAGTGGTGELFF
TRBV5-1	17	TRBJ2-7	many	CASSLMMGQGTSYEQYF
TRBV29-1	12	TRBJ1-2	NA	CSVEDPGYGYTF
TRBV7-9	13	TRBJ2-3	many	CASSPVAAVTQYF
TRBV7-3	18	TRBJ2-1	many	CASSEMGLAGGNYNEQFF
TRBV11-1	16	TRBJ2-5	NA	CASSFDGAALEETQYF
TRBV6-6	13	TRBJ2-5	NA	CASSYSWGEAQYF